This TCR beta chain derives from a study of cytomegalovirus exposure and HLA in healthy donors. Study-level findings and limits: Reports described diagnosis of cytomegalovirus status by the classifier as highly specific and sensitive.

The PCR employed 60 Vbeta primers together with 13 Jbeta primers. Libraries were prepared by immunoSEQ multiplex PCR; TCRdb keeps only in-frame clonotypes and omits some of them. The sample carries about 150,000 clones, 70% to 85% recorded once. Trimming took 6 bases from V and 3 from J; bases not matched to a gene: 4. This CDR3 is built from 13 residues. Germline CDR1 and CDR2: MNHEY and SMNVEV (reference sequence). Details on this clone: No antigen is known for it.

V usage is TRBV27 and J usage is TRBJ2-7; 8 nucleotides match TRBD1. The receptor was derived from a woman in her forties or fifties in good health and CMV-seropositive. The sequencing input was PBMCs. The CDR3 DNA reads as TGTGCCAGCAGCAGGGACAGGCTCTACGAGCAGTACTTC. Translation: CASSRDRLYEQYF.